The 20 T cell receptor beta chains given below trace back to one sample, sequenced in a study of blood T cell repertoires in COVID-19. Data came from immunoSEQ multiplex PCR; TCRdb stores just in-frame clones and leaves some out. The table lists 87,000 or so clones, around 84% of them singletons. Sequencing was performed on peripheral blood. The receptors shown here come from a woman of 80 years or more in a cohort sampled during active or convalescent COVID-19.

The gene calls are TRBV10-3 and TRBJ2-1, with D perhaps TRBD2 (5 bases). This CDR3 comprises 11 residues. Per germline, CDR1 ENHRY and CDR2 SYGVKD. The V end lost 3 bases, the J end lost 10 bases, and 7 bases lay between the germline ends. The CDR3 loop reads CAISDSGEQFF. Written as DNA, the CDR3 is TGTGCCATCAGTGATTCGGGAGAGCAGTTCTTC.

The chain carries TRBV14 and TRBJ1-1; possibly TRBD1 for D (5 bases). V gave up 3 bases and J gave up 11 bases, with 16 bases separating them. The CDR3 spans 13 residues. Germline CDR1 reads SGHDN; CDR2 reads FVKESK. The chain's CDR3 is CASSQAGTVVAFF. As DNA, the CDR3 is TGTGCCAGCAGCCAGGCCGGGACTGTAGTTGCTTTCTTT.

The chain employs TRBV5-5 and TRBJ2-3; 16 nucleotides match TRBD2. This CDR3 spans 17 amino acids. J lost 3 bases, V lost 4 bases, and 5 bases had no gene match. Per the germline V gene, CDR1 is SGHKS and CDR2 is YYEKEE (reference sequence). CDR3 DNA sequence: TGTGCCAGCAGCCGGGGACTAGCGGGAGGGGGTACAGATACGCAGTATTTT. It translates to CASSRGLAGGGTDTQYF.

In its sample, this clone was seen a few times. This chain connects TRBV19 to TRBJ2-5; TRBD2 matches 7 bases. This CDR3 comprises 13 residues. J was trimmed by 7 bases and V by 3 bases; bases with no gene match: 5. The germline V gene has CDR1 LNHDA and CDR2 SQIVND (reference sequence). The CDR3 reads CASSMWSSGTQYF. CDR3 nucleotide sequence: TGTGCCAGTAGTATGTGGTCTAGCGGGACCCAGTACTTC.

In DNA, the CDR3 is TGTGCCAGCAGCCAGGTGAGGGATGCTCAGCCCCAGCATTTT. Encoded protein: CASSQVRDAQPQHF. The chain has TRBV3-1 (or the pseudogene TRBV3-2) and TRBJ1-5; the D is unclear. The CDR3 covers 14 residues. V shed 3 bases and J shed 6 bases, with 12 bases lying between them. Per germline, CDR1 LGHDT and CDR2 YNNKEL (reference sequence).

This clone was seen a single time. The J gene is TRBJ1-1, the V gene TRBV19; TRBD1 might be the D (5 bases). CDR1 and CDR2 (germline): LNHDA, SQIVND (reference sequence). V lost 6 bases and J 10 bases, leaving 12 bases between the germline ends. The CDR3 spans 11 residues. CDR3 amino acids: CASRWGVRAFF. CDR3 in DNA: TGTGCCAGTAGATGGGGGGTCCGAGCTTTCTTT. Variable domain in full (rest from reference TRBV19 and TRBJ1-1): DGGITQSPKYLFRKEGQNVTLSCEQNLNHDAMYWYRQDPGQGLRLIYYSQIVNDFQKGDIAEGYSVSREKKESFPLTVTSAQKNPTAFYLCASRWGVRAFFGQGTRLTVV.

The chain carries TRBV24-1 and TRBJ1-1, with 8 bases identical to TRBD1. The CDR3 spans 17 residues. Looked up from germline, CDR1 is KGHDR and CDR2 is SFDVKD. Trimming cost V 3 bases and J 3 bases; bases outside gene matches: 11. CDR3 region: CATSDRGRTGRDTEAFF. The CDR3 nucleotides are TGTGCCACCAGTGATCGGGGTAGGACAGGGAGAGACACTGAAGCTTTCTTT.

The J gene is TRBJ2-3, the V gene TRBV11-2; the D gene is possibly TRBD1 (6 bases). The CDR3 spans 15 residues. Germline-derived CDR1 and CDR2 are SGHAT and FQNNGV. Trimming pared 5 bases from V and 8 bases from J, leaving 20 bases between. This CDR3 reads CASSQWGRGKGTQYF. CDR3 nucleotide sequence: TGTGCCAGCAGCCAATGGGGCAGGGGAAAAGGTACGCAGTATTTT.

V and J are TRBV2 and TRBJ1-4; 8 bases match TRBD1. Germline V gives CDR1 SNHLY, CDR2 FYNNEI. The CDR3 has 14 amino acids. With 5 bases clipped from V and 5 bases from J, the junction kept 4 bases outside the gene matches. The chain's CDR3 is CASSTQGDNEKLFF. The CDR3 DNA reads as TGTGCCAGCAGTACACAGGGGGACAATGAAAAACTGTTTTTT.

The sample holds a few counts of this clone. This chain joins TRBV11-2 and TRBJ1-2, with 11 nucleotides matching TRBD1. V was clipped by 4 bases and J by 6 bases; unmatched bases: 7. The CDR3 length is 15 residues. In germline, CDR1 is SGHAT, CDR2 FQNNGV. The CDR3: CASSSRTGGRDGYTF. The CDR3 DNA is TGTGCCAGCAGCTCCCGGACAGGGGGCAGGGATGGCTACACCTTC.

The chain has TRBV28 and TRBJ2-7; TRBD2 matches at 8 bases. The CDR3 runs 18 residues. J lost 4 bases, V lost 3 bases, and 17 bases had no gene match. CDR1 and CDR2 (germline): MDHEN, SYDVKM. The CDR3 DNA reads TGTGCCAGCAGTTTTTCCTACACGCCGGGACTAGTGAGTTACGAGCAGTACTTC. Translating it yields CASSFSYTPGLVSYEQYF.

The chain couples TRBV30 to TRBJ1-4; D is possibly TRBD1 (5 bases). CDR1 is GTSNPN and CDR2 is SVGIG in the germline V gene (reference sequence). The CDR3 loop spans 14 amino acids. V was clipped by 0 bases and J by 10 bases, with 15 bases between them. The CDR3 reads CAWSVTGRGGKLFF. CDR3 DNA sequence: TGTGCCTGGAGTGTTACTGGTCGGGGGGGAAAACTGTTTTTT.

This clone was seen a few times. The chain carries TRBV18 and TRBJ2-2; D call uncertain. V was shortened by 2 bases and J by 5 bases, with 9 bases between the two germline ends. Germline assignment: CDR1 KGHSH and CDR2 LQKENI. The CDR3 totals 14 residues. CDR3 nucleotide sequence: TGTGCCAGCTCACCAAATGCCGGTACCGGGGAGCTGTTTTTT. Its protein product is CASSPNAGTGELFF.

The chain employs TRBV27 and TRBJ1-2; D not resolved. V lost 8 bases and J 4 bases, leaving 17 bases between the germline ends. This CDR3 spans 14 amino acids. Germline V lookup: CDR1 MNHEY, CDR2 SMNVEV (reference sequence). The CDR3, as DNA: TGTGCCAGCCGCCCCAGAGGGTTCGCCTATGGCTACACCTTC. Translated: CASRPRGFAYGYTF.

The gene calls are TRBV18 and TRBJ1-4; TRBD1 aligns across 9 bases. V dropped 6 bases and J dropped 0; count of bases not matched to a gene: 5. This CDR3 contains 16 residues. In germline, CDR1 is KGHSH, CDR2 LQKENI. Written as DNA, the CDR3 is TGTGCCAGCTCCCGCACAGGGGGCGCAACTAATGAAAAACTGTTTTTT. Protein sequence: CASSRTGGATNEKLFF.

This clone has a single count. The chain uses TRBV4-2 and TRBJ2-4, with D maybe TRBD2 (5 bases). The CDR3 is 14 amino acids. Germline-derived CDR1 and CDR2 are LGHNA and YNFKEQ. V gave up 0 bases and J gave up 3 bases, with 6 bases separating them. This CDR3 reads CASSQEGGKNIQYF. The CDR3 nucleotides read TGTGCCAGCAGCCAAGAAGGAGGCAAAAACATTCAGTACTTC.

The V call is TRBV27, the J call TRBJ2-5; perhaps TRBD1 as D (6 bases). This CDR3 contains 14 residues. Trimming shortened V by 2 bases and J by 5 bases, and 12 bases separated the two germline ends. Germline V gives CDR1 MNHEY, CDR2 SMNVEV (reference sequence). The CDR3, as DNA: TGTGCCAGCAGTTTAACAGGGCTGAGCGAGACCCAGTACTTC. Translated, it gives CASSLTGLSETQYF.

The chain employs TRBV20-1 and TRBJ2-1; 7 nucleotides match TRBD2. CDR3 length: 16 residues. The germline V gene encodes CDR1 DFQATT and CDR2 SNEGSKA (reference sequence). V dropped 3 bases and J dropped 0; count of bases not matched to a gene: 8. The CDR3 DNA reads TGCAGTGCTAGTTATCCTAGCGGACCCTCCTACAATGAGCAGTTCTTC. Encoded protein: CSASYPSGPSYNEQFF.

The gene calls are TRBV28 and TRBJ1-1, with TRBD1 matching 10 bases. CDR1 and CDR2 from the germline V gene are MDHEN and SYDVKM. The CDR3 is 16 residues long. The J segment lost 3 bases and the V segment lost 8 bases, leaving 12 bases of the junction unmatched. The CDR3 protein is CASGDGTGVIYTEAFF. The CDR3 DNA is TGTGCCAGCGGGGACGGGACAGGGGTTATTTACACTGAAGCTTTCTTT.

This chain connects TRBV5-1 to TRBJ2-7, with TRBD2 matching 9 bases. Germline values: CDR1 SGHRS, CDR2 YFSETQ. The CDR3 runs to 17 residues. The V segment lost 3 bases and the J segment 6 bases; nucleotides outside the gene matches: 16. CDR3 in amino acids: CASSSPSGSGRSVEQYF. For the CDR3, the DNA is TGCGCCAGCAGCTCGCCTAGTGGTAGCGGGAGATCGGTCGAGCAGTACTTC.